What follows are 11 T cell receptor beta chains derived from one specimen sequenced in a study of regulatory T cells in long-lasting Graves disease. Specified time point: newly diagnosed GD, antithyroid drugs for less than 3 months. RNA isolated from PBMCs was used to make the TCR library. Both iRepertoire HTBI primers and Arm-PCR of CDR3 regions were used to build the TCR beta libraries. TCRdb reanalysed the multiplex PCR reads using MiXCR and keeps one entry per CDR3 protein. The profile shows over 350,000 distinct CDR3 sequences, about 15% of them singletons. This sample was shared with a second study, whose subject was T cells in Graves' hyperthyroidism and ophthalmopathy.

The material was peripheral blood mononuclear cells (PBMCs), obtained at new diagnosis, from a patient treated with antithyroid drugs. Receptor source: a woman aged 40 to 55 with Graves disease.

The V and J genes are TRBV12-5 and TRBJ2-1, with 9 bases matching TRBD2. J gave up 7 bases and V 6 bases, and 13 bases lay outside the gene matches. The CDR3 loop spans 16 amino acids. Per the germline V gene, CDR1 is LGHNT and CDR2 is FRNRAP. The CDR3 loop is CASGPPGTSHFNEQFF. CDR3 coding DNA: TGTGCTAGTGGCCCCCCCGGGACTAGCCATTTTAATGAGCAGTTCTTC.

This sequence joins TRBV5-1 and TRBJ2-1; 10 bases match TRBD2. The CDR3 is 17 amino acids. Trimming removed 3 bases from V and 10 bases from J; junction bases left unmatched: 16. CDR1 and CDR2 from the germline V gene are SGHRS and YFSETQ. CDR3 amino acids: CASSSTQGLAAGSEQFF. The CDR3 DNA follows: TGCGCCAGCAGCTCAACGCAAGGACTAGCGGCAGGTTCGGAGCAGTTCTTC.

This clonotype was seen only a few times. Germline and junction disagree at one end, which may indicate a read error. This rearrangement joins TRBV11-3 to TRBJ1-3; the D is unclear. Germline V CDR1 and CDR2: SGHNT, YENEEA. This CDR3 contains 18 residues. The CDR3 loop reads CASSLGPVGGSSGDTIYF. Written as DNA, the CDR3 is TGTGCCAGCAGCTTAGGCCCCGTGGGCGGAAGCTCTGGAGACACCATATATTTT.

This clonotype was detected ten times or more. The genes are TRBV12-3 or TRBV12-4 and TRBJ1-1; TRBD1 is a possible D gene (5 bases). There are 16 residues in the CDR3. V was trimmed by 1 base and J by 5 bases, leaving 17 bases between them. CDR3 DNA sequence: TGTGCCAGCAGTTTAGAAGTGGGCGGGGGAGGAACTGAAGCTTTCTTT. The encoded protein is CASSLEVGGGGTEAFF.

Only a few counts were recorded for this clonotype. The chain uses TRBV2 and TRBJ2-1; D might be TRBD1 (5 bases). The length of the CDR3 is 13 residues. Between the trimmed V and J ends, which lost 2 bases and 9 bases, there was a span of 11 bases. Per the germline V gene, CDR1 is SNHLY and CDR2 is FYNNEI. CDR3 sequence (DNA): TGTGCCAGCAGTGAATGGCAGGGCGGTGAGCAGTTCTTC. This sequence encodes CASSEWQGGEQFF.

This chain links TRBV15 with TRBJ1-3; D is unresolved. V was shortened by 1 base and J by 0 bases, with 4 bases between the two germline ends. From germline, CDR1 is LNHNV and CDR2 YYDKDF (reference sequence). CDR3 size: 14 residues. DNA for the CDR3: TGTGCCACCAGCAGAGGCTACTCTGGAAACACCATATATTTT. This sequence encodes CATSRGYSGNTIYF.

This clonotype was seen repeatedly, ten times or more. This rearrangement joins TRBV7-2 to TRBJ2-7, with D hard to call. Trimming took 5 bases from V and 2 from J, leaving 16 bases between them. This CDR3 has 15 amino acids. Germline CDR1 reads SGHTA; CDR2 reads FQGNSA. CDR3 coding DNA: TGTGCCAGCAGCCTCACGGAGTATCAGACCTACGAGCAGTACTTC. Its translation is CASSLTEYQTYEQYF.

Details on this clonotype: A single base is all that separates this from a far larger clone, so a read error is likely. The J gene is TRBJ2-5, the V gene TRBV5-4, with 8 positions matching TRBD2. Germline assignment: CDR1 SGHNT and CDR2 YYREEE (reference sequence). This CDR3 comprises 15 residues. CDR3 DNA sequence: TGTGCCGGCAGCCTACTAGCGGCACAGAAAGAGACCCAGTACTTC. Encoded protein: CAGSLLAAQKETQYF.

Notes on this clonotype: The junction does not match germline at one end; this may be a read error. The CDR3 protein is CAGSEALAGGPFRAQQFF. CDR3 in DNA: TGTGCCGGCAGTGAAGCGCTAGCGGGAGGGCCTTTTAGGGCGCAGCAGTTCTTC. The rearrangement links TRBV6-1 to TRBJ2-1; 12 bases match TRBD2. Germline V gene sequence: CDR1 MNHNS, CDR2 SASEGT. The CDR3 spans 18 residues.

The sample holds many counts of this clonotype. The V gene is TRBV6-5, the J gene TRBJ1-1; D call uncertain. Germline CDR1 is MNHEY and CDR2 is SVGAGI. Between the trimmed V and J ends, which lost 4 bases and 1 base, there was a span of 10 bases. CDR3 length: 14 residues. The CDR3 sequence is CASSLELANTEAFF. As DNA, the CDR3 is TGTGCCAGCAGTTTAGAGCTGGCGAACACTGAAGCTTTCTTT.

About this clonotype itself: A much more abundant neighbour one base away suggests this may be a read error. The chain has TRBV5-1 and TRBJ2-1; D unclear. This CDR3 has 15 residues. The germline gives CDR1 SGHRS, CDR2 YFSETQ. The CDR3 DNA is TGCACCAGCAGCTTGGCCGATCGAGCCGACAATGAGCAGTTCTTC. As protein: CTSSLADRADNEQFF. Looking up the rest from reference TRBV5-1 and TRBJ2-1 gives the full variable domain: KAGVTQTPRYLIKTRGQQVTLSCSPISGHRSVSWYQQTPGQGLQFLFEYFSETQRNKGNFPGRFSGRQFSNSRSEMNVSTLELGDSALYLCTSSLADRADNEQFFGPGTRLTVL.